This T cell receptor (beta chain) was identified during a study of blood T cell repertoires in COVID-19. Overall study context: Material from acute and convalescent COVID-19 was sourced from the United States, Italy and Spain. Sources were T cells, B-cell-depleted T cells, or PBMCs; the material itself was cDNA or gDNA.

Original methodology: The authors estimated nucleated cell counts from reference gene primer amplification. Profiled with immunoSEQ multiplex PCR; TCRdb holds only in-frame clones, not every one. The V and J calls and clone size were taken over from that table, and D and trimming were inferred from the DNA. This sample has tens of thousands of clones, with roughly 75% found just once. The CDR3 totals 15 residues. CDR1 is SEHNR and CDR2 is FQNEAQ in the germline V gene (reference sequence). V trimming: 4 bases; J trimming: 9 bases; junction bases outside the gene matches: 9. The sequenced sample consisted of peripheral blood. The receptor comes from a man between 65 and 85 years old with acute or convalescent COVID-19. This rearrangement joins TRBV7-9 to TRBJ1-6; 7 bases fit TRBD1. In nucleotides, the CDR3 is TGTGCCAGCAGCTCCGGACAGGTTCTGTCTTCACCCCTCCACTTT. It specifies CASSSGQVLSSPLHF.